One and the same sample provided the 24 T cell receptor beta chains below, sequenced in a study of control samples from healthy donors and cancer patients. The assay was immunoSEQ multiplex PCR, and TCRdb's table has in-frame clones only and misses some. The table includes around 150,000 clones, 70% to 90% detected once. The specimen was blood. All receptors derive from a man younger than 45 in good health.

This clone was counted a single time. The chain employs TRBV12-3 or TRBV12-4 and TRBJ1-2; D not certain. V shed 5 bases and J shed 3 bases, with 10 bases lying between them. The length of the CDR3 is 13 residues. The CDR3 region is CASSGRGHYGYTF. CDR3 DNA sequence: TGTGCCAGCAGTGGGCGCGGCCACTATGGCTACACCTTC.

CDR3 sequence: CASSPRGSSYEQYF. CDR3 in DNA: TGTGCCAGCTCACCACGGGGTAGCTCCTACGAGCAGTACTTC. V gene TRBV18 combines with J gene TRBJ2-7; D gene ambiguous. This CDR3 has 14 amino acids. Germline CDR1 KGHSH, CDR2 LQKENI. Trimming shortened V by 1 base and J by 0 bases, and 7 bases separated the two germline ends.

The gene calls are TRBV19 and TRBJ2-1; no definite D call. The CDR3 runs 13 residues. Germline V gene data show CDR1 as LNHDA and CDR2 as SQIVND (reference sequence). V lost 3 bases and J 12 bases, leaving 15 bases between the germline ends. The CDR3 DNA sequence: TGTGCCAGTAGTATGGACGGGTCGACGGGGCAGTTCTTC. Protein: CASSMDGSTGQFF.

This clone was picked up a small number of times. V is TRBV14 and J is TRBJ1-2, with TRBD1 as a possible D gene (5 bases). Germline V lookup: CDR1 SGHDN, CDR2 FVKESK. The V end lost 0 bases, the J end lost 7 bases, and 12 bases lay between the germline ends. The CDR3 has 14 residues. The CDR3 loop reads CASSQEMGGRGYTF. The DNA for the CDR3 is TGTGCCAGCAGCCAAGAAATGGGGGGACGTGGCTACACCTTC.

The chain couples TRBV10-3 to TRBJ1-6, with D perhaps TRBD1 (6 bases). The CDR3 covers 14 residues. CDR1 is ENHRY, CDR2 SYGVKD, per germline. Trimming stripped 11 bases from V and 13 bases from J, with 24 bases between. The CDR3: CAARGERDFGPLHF. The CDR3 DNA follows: TGTGCCGCCAGGGGTGAGAGAGATTTTGGGCCCCTCCACTTT.

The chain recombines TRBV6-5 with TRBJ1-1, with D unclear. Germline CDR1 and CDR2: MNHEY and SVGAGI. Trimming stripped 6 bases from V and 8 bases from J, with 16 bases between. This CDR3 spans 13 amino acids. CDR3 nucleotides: TGTGCCAGCAGACTAGGAGGCAGCCGGGAAGCTTTCTTT. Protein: CASRLGGSREAFF.

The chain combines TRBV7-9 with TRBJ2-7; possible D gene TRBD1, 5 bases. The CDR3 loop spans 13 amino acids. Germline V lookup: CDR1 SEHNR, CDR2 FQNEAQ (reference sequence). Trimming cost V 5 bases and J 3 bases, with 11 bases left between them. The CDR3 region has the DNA TGTGCCAGCAGCCAGACAGACGACTACGAGCAGTACTTC. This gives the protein CASSQTDDYEQYF.

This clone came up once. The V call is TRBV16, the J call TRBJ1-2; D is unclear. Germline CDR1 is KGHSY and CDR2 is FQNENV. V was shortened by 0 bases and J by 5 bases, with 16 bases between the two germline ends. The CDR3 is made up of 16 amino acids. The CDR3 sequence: CASSQSINSNQYGYTF. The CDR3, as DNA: TGTGCCAGCAGCCAATCGATTAACAGCAACCAATATGGCTACACCTTC.

The CDR3 nucleotides read TGCGCCAGCAGGGGAGGGGGTGCAACTAATGAAAAACTGTTTTTT. It is translated as CASRGGGATNEKLFF. The chain combines TRBV4-1 with TRBJ1-4; D perhaps matches TRBD1 (6 bases). Trimming pared 6 bases from V and 0 bases from J, leaving 11 bases between. There are 15 residues in the CDR3. The germline V gene encodes CDR1 MGHRA and CDR2 YSYEKL.

The CDR3 coding sequence is TGCAGCGTTTTGAATGGGAACACTGAAGCTTTCTTT. Translation: CSVLNGNTEAFF. The chain employs TRBV29-1 and TRBJ1-1; D is undetermined. The CDR3 is 12 amino acids. The germline V and J ends were trimmed by 5 bases and 1 base, with 8 bases remaining between them. Germline V gene sequence: CDR1 SQVTM, CDR2 ANQGSEA.

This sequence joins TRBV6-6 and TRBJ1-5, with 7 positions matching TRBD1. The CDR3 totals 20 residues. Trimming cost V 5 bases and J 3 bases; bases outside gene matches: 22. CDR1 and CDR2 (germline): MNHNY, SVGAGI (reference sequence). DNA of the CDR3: TGTGCCAGCAGTCCTCGGGGAGTTTTCGAACAGGGGATCCCCAATCAGCCCCAGCATTTT. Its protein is CASSPRGVFEQGIPNQPQHF.

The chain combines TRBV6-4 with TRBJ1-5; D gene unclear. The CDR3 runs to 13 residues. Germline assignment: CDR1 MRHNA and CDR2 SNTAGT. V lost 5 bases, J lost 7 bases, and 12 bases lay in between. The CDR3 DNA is TGTGCCAGCAGTCCCCGGTCGGGACAGCCCCAGCATTTT. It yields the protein CASSPRSGQPQHF.

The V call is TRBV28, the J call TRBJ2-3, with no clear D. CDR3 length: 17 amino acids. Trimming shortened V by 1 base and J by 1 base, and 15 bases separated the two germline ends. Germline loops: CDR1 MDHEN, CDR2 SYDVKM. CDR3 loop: CASSLLVRQDGTDTQYF. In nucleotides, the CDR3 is TGTGCCAGCAGTTTATTGGTGCGGCAGGATGGCACAGATACGCAGTATTTT.

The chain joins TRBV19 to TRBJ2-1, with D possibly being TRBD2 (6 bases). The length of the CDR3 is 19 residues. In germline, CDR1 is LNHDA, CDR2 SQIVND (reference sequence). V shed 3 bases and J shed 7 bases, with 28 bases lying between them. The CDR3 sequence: CASSIGRRAGSRRSNEQFF. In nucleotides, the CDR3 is TGTGCCAGTAGTATTGGCAGGCGCGCGGGATCTCGAAGAAGTAATGAGCAGTTCTTC.

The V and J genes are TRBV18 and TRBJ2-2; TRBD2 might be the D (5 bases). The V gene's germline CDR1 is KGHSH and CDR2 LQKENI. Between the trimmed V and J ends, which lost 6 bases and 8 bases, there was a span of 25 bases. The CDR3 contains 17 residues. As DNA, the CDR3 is TGTGCCAGCTCTCCTGGAGTGAGGGCAGATGCTAAGGGGGAGCTGTTTTTT. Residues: CASSPGVRADAKGELFF.

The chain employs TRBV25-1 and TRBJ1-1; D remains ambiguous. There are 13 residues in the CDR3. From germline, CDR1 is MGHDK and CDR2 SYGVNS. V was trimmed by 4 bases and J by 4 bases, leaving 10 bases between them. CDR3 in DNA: TGTGCCAGCAGTGCGGCAGGATCCACTGAAGCTTTCTTT. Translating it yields CASSAAGSTEAFF.

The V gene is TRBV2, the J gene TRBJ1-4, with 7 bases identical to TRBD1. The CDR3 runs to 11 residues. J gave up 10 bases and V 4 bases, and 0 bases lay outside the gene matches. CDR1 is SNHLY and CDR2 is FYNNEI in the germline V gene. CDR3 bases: TGTGCCAGCAGTGGGACAGGAAAACTGTTTTTT. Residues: CASSGTGKLFF. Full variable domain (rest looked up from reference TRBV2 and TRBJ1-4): EPEVTQTPSHQVTQMGQEVILRCVPISNHLYFYWYRQILGQKVEFLVSFYNNEISEKSEIFDDQFSVERPDGSNFTLKIRSTKLEDSAMYFCASSGTGKLFFGSGTQLSVL.

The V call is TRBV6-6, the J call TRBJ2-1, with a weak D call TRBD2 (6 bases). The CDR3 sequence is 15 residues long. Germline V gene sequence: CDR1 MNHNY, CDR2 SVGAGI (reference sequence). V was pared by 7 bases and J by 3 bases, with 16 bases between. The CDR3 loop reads CASNTGGDFYNEQFF. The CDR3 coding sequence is TGTGCCAGCAATACCGGAGGGGATTTCTACAATGAGCAGTTCTTC.

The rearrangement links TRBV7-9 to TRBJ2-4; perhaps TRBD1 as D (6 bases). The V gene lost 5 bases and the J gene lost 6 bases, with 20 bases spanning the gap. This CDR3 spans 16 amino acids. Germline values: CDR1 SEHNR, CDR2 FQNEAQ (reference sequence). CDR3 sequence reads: CASSTTDRRGSNIQYF. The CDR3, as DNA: TGTGCCAGCAGCACTACCGACAGGCGTGGTTCAAACATTCAGTACTTC.

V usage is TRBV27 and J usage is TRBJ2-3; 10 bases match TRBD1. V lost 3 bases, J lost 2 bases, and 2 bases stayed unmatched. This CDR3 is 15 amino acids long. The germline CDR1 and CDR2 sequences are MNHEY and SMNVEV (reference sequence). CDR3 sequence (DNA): TGTGCCAGCAGTTTGGGACAGGGGCACACAGATACGCAGTATTTT. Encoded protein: CASSLGQGHTDTQYF.

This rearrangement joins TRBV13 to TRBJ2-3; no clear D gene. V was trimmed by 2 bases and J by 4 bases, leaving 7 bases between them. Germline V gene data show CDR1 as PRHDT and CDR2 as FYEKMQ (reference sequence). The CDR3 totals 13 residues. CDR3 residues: CASSLFLSDTQYF. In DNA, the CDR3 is TGTGCCAGCAGCTTATTCTTATCAGATACGCAGTATTTT.

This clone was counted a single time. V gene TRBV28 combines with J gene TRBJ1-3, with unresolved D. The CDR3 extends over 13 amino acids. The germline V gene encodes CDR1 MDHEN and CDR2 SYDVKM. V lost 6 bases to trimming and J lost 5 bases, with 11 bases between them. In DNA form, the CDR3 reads TGTGCCAGCAGCCCCCCCGGCAGAAACACCATATATTTT. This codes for CASSPPGRNTIYF.

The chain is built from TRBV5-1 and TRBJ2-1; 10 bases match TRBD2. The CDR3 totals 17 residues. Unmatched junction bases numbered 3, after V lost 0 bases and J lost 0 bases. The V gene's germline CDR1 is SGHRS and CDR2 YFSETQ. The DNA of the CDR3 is TGCGCCAGCAGCTTGGTGGCTAGCGGGAGCTCCTACAATGAGCAGTTCTTC. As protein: CASSLVASGSSYNEQFF.

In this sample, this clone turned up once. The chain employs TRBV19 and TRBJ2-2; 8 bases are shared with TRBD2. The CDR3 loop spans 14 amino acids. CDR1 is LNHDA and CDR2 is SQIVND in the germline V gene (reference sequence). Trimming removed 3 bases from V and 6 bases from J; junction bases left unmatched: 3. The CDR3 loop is CASSMSSGPGELFF. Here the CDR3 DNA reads TGTGCCAGTAGTATGTCTAGCGGGCCCGGGGAGCTGTTTTTT.